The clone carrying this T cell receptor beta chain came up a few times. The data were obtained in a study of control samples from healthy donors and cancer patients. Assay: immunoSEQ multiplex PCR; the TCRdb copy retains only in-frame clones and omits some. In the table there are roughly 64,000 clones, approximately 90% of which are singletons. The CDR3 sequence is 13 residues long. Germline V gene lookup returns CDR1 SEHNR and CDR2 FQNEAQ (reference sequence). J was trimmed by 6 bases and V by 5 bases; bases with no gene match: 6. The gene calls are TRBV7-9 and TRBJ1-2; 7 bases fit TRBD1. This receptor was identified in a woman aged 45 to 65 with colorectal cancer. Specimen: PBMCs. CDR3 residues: CASSPRQGHGYTF. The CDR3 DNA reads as TGTGCCAGCAGCCCAAGACAGGGCCATGGCTACACCTTC.